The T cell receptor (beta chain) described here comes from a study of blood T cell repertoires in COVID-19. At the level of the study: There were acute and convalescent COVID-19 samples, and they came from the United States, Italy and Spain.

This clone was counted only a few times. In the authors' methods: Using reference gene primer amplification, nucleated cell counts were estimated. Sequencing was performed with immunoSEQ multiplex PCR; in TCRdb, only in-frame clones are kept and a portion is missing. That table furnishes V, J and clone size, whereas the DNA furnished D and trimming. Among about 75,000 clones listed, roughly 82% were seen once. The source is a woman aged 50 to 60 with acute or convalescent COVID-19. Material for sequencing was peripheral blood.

CDR3 nucleotides: TGCGCCAGCAGGGTTAGCGGGAGCTCCTACAATGAGCAGTTCTTC. Its translation: CASRVSGSSYNEQFF. The V gene is TRBV5-1, the J gene TRBJ2-1; 9 bases are shared with TRBD2. With 5 bases clipped from V and 0 bases from J, the junction kept 3 bases outside the gene matches. The CDR3 runs 15 residues. Per germline, CDR1 SGHRS and CDR2 YFSETQ. Full variable domain (rest looked up from reference TRBV5-1 and TRBJ2-1): KAGVTQTPRYLIKTRGQQVTLSCSPISGHRSVSWYQQTPGQGLQFLFEYFSETQRNKGNFPGRFSGRQFSNSRSEMNVSTLELGDSALYLCASRVSGSSYNEQFFGPGTRLTVL.